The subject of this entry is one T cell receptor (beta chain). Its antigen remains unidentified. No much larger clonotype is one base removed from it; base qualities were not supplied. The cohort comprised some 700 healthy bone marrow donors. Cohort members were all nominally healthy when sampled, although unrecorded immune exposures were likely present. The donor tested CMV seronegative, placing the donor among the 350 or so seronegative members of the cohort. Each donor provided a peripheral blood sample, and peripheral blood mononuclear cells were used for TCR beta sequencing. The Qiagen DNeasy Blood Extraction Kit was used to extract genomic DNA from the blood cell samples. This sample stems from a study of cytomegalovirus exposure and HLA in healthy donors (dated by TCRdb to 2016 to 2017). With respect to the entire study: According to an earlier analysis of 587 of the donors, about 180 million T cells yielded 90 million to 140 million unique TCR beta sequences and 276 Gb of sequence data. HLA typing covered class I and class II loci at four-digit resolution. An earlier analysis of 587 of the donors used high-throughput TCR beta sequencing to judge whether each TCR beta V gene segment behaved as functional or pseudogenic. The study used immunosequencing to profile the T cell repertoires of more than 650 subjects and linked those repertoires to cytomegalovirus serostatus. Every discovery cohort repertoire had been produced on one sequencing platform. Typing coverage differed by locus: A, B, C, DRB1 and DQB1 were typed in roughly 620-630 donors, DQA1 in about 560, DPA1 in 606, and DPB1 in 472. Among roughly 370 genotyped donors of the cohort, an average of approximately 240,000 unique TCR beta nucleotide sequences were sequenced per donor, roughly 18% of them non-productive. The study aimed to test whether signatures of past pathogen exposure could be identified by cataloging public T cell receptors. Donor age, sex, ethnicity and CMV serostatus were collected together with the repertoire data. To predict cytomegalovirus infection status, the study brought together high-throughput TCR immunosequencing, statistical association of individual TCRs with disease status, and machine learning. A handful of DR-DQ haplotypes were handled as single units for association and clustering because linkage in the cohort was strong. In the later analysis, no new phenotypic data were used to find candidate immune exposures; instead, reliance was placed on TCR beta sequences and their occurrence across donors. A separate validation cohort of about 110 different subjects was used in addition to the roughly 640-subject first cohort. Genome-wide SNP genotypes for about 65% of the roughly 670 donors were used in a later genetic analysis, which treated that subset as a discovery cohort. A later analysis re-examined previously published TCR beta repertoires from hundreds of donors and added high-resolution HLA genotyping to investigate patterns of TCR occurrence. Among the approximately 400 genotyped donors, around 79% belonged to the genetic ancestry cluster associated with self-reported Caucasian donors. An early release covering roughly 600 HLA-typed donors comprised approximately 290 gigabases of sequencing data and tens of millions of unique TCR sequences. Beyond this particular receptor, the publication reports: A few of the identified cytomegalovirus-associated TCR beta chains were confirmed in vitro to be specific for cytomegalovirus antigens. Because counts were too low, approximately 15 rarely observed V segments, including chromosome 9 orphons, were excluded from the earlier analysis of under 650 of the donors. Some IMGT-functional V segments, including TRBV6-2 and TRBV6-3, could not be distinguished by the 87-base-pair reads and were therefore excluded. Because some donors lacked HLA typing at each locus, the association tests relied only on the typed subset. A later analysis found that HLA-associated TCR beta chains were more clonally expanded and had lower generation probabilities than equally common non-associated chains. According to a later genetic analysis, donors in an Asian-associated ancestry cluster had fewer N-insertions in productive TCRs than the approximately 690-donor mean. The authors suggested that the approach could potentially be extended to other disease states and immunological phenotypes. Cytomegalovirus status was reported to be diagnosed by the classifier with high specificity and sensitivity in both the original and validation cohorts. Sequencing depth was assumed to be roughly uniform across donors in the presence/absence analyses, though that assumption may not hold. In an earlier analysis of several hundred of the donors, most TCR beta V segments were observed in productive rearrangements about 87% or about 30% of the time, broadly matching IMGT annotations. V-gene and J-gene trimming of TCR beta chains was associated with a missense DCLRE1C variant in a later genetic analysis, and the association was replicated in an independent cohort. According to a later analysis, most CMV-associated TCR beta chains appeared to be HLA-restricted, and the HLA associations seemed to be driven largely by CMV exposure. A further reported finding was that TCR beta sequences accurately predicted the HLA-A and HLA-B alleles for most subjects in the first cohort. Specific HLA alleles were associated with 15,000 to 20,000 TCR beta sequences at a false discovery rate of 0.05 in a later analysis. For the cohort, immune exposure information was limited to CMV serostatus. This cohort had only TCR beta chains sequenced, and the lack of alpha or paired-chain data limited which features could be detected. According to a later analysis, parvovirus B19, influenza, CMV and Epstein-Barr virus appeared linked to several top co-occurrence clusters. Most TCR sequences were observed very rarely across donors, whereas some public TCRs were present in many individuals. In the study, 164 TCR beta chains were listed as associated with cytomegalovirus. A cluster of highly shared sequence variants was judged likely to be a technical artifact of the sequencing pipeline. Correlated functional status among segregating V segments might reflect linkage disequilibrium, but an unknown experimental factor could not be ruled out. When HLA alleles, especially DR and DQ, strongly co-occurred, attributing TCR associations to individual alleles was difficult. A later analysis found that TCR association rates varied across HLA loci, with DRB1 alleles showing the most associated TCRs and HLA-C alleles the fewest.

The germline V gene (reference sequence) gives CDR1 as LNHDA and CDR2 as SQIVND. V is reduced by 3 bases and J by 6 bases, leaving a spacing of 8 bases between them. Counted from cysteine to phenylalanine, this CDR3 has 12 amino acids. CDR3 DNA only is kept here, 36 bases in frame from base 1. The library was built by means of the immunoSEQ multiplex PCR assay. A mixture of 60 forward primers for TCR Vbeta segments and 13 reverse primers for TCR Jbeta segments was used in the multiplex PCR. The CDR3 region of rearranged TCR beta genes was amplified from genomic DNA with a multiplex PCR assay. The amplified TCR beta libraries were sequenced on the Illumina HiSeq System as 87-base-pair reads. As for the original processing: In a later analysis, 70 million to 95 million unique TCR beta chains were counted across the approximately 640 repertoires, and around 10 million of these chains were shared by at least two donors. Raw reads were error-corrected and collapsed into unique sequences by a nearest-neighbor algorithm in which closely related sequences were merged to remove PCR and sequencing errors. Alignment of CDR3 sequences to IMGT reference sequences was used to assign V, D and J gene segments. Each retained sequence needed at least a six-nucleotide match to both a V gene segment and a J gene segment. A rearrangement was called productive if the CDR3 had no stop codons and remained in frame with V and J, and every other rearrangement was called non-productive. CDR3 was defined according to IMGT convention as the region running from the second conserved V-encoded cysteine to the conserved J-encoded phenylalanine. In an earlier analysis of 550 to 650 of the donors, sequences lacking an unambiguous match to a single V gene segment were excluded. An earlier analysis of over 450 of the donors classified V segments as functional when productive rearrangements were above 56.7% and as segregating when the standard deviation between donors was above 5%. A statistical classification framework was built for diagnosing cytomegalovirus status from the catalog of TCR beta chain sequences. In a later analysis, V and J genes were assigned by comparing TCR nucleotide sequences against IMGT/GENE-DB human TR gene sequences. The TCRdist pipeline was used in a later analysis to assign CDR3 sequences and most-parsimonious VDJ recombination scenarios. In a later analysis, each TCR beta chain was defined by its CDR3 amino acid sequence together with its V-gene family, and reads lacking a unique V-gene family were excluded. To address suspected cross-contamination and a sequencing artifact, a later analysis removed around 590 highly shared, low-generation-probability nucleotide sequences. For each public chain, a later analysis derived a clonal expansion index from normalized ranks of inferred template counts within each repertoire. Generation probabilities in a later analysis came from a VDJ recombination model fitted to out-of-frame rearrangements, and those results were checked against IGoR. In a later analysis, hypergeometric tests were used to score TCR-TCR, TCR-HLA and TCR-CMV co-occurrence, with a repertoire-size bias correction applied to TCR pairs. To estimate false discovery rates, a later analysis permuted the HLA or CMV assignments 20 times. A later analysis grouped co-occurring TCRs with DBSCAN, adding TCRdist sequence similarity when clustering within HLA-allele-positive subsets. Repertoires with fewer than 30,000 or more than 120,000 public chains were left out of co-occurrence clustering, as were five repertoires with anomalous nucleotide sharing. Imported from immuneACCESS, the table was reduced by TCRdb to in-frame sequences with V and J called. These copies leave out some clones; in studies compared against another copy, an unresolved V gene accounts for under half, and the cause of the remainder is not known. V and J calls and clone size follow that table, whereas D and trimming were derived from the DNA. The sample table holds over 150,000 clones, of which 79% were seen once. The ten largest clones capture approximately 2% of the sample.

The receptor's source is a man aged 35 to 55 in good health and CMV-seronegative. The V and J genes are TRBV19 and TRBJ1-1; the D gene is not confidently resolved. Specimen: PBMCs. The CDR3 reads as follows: CASSIAGPEAFF. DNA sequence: TGTGCCAGTAGTATTGCTGGGCCTGAAGCTTTCTTT.